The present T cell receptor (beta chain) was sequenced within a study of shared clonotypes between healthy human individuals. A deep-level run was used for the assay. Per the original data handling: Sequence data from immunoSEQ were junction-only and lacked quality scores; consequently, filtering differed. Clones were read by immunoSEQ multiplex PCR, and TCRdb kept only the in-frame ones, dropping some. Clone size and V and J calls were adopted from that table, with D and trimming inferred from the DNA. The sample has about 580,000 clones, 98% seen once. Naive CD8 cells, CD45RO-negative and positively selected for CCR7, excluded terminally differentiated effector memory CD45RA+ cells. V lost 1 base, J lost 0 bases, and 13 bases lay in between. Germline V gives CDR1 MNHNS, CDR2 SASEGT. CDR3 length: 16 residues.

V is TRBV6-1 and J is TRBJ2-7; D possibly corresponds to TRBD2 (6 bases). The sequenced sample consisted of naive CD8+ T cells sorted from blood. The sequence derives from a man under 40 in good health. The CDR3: CASSEGERVPSYEQYF. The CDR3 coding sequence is TGTGCCAGCAGTGAAGGGGAGCGGGTGCCCTCCTACGAGCAGTACTTC.